Listed below are T cell receptor beta chains from one sample, sequenced in a study of T cells in Graves' hyperthyroidism and ophthalmopathy. TCRdb re-called the multiplex PCR reads through MiXCR, storing one row per CDR3 protein. Among 300,000 to 450,000 distinct CDR3 sequences listed, around a quarter were seen once. The material sequenced was blood. The receptors come from a man in his forties or fifties with Graves' hyperthyroidism. Both conserved end residues are part of each CDR3. A D gene is named only where the DNA matches it firmly. Where a row states a size, it is once, few, many or the class of an expanded clone; other rows omit it.

CDR3aa | CDR3nt | d_gene | j_gene | v_gene | abundance
CASSPRQDFNRYERYF | TGTGCCAGCTCACCACGTCAGGACTTCAATCGCTACGAGCGGTACTTC | - | TRBJ2-7 | TRBV18 | -
CVGTGTGVNEQFF | TGTGTTGGGACCGGGACAGGGGTAAATGAGCAGTTCTTC | TRBD1 | TRBJ2-1 | TRBV30 | -
CASRRTTGGENEQYF | TGTGCCAGCAGGCGGACGACGGGAGGAGAGAACGAGCAGTACTTC | TRBD2 | TRBJ2-7 | TRBV2 | many
CASSLGGHGQPQHF | TGTGCCAGCAGCTTAGGGGGCCATGGGCAGCCCCAGCATTTT | - | TRBJ1-5 | TRBV11-2 | -
CASSRWTTRNTGELFF | TGTGCCAGCAGCCGTTGGACAACTCGGAACACCGGGGAGCTGTTTTTT | - | TRBJ2-2 | TRBV7-9 | few
CASSPRLAGGPNEQFF | TGTGCCAGCAGCCCCCGGCTAGCGGGAGGGCCCAATGAGCAGTTCTTC | TRBD2 | TRBJ2-1 | TRBV11-2 | many
CSTRAGHNYGYTF | TGCAGTACCAGGGCCGGTCACAACTATGGCTACACCTTC | - | TRBJ1-2 | TRBV20-1 | few
CATSDSGPGNTGELFF | TGTGCCACCAGTGATTCGGGACCCGGGAACACCGGGGAGCTGTTTTTT | - | TRBJ2-2 | TRBV24-1 | -
CASSQETQYF | TGTGCCAGCAGCCAAGAGACCCAGTACTTC | - | TRBJ2-5 | TRBV3-1 | many
CSAKGQGSYNEQFF | TGCAGTGCTAAAGGACAGGGCTCCTACAATGAGCAGTTCTTC | TRBD1 | TRBJ2-1 | TRBV20-1 | -
CASTQLAGGDQETQYF | TGTGCCAGCACCCAACTAGCGGGAGGGGACCAAGAGACCCAGTACTTC | TRBD2 | TRBJ2-5 | TRBV12-3/TRBV12-4 | few
CSARDPERKKLFF | TGCAGTGCTAGAGATCCGGAGAGGAAAAAACTGTTTTTT | - | TRBJ1-4 | TRBV20-1 | -
CASRAQGDYTYEQYF | TGTGCCAGTAGGGCCCAGGGGGACTACACCTACGAGCAGTACTTC | - | TRBJ2-7 | TRBV19 | few
CASEGGTSGRVVEQFF | TGTGCCAGCGAGGGGGGGACTAGCGGGAGGGTGGTTGAGCAGTTCTTC | TRBD2 | TRBJ2-1 | TRBV2 | many
CASSEGLNTGELFF | TGTGCCAGCAGCGAAGGCCTAAACACCGGGGAGCTGTTTTTT | - | TRBJ2-2 | TRBV7-7 | few
CASSSGSRDQETQYF | TGTGCCAGCAGCTCAGGGTCCAGGGACCAAGAGACCCAGTACTTC | - | TRBJ2-5 | TRBV5-5 | once
CASSASGRGTGELFF | TGTGCCAGCAGCGCTAGCGGGAGGGGGACCGGGGAGCTGTTTTTT | TRBD2 | TRBJ2-2 | TRBV2 | few
CASSQAATANTEAFF | TGTGCCAGCAGCCAAGCCGCGACAGCGAACACTGAAGCTTTCTTT | - | TRBJ1-1 | TRBV3-1 | many